This TCR beta chain was identified during a study of early T cells in non-severe SARS-CoV-2 infection. Study-level information: Chains were not paired, and sequencing was done on bulk RNA from unsorted whole blood.

The study, taken as a whole, reports: Database matching using VDJdb favored anti-spike CD8 responses, with private and CD4 specificities left missing.

TCRdb reanalysed the 5' RACE reads using MiXCR and keeps one entry per CDR3 protein. Of about 46,000 distinct CDR3 sequences listed, approximately 5.1% were seen once; the top ten hold about 4.9%. This CDR3 contains 15 residues. With 0 bases clipped from V and 7 bases from J, the junction kept 3 bases outside the gene matches. In this sample, this clonotype turned up many times. Its antigen is unidentified. The genes are TRBV12-3 or TRBV12-4 and TRBJ1-2; 12 bases fit TRBD1. The receptor was derived from an adult who was a healthcare worker with PCR-confirmed SARS-CoV-2 infection or an uninfected control (not recorded which). The source was whole blood, collected at baseline. CDR3 loop: CASSLAGTGGRGYTF. CDR3 bases: TGTGCCAGCAGTTTAGCCGGGACAGGGGGCCGTGGCTACACCTTC.